A single sample is the source of the 20 T cell receptor beta chains below, sequenced in a study of T cell repertoires in cytomegalovirus infection. TCRdb re-analysed the reads in MiXCR, keeping a single row per CDR3 protein. The sample lists 250,000 to 300,000 distinct CDR3 sequences, roughly 13% occurring once. Input material: PBMCs. These receptors all stem from a human donor in good health (CMV status not recorded). Some clones in this sample may be carry-over from other donors' samples.

This clonotype appeared a few times. J is TRBJ2-3 and V is TRBV29-1; possibly TRBD1 for D (6 bases). This CDR3 contains 11 residues. V lost 6 bases to trimming and J lost 6 bases, with 10 bases between them. CDR1 is SQVTM and CDR2 is ANQGSEA in the germline V gene. The CDR3 spells CSVTQGDTQYF. As DNA, the CDR3 is TGCAGCGTAACTCAGGGGGATACGCAGTATTTT.

This clonotype was seen only a few times. The chain couples TRBV7-6 to TRBJ2-2; D call uncertain. This CDR3 has 15 residues. From germline, CDR1 is SGHVS and CDR2 FNYEAQ. With 6 bases removed from V and 1 base from J, the gap between germline ends came to 12 bases. For the CDR3, the DNA is TGTGCCAGCAGATCCACCAACCAGAACACCGGGGAGCTGTTTTTT. The encoded protein is CASRSTNQNTGELFF.

This chain uses TRBV4-3 with TRBJ1-4; D is perhaps TRBD1 (5 bases). The ends were cut back, 1 base at V and 4 bases at J, with 13 bases in the middle. Germline loops: CDR1 LGHNA, CDR2 YSLEER. This CDR3 is built from 16 residues. CDR3 amino acids: CASSQVLQDRNEKLFF. The CDR3 bases are TGCGCCAGCAGCCAAGTCCTACAGGACCGTAATGAAAAACTGTTTTTT.

This clonotype was picked up a small number of times. The CDR3 region has the DNA TGTGCCAGCTCACCGGGACAGGGTGCCGCCGGGGAGCTGTTTTTT. Amino acid sequence: CASSPGQGAAGELFF. The V call is TRBV18, the J call TRBJ2-2, with 9 bases identical to TRBD1. CDR3 size: 15 residues. Per germline, CDR1 KGHSH and CDR2 LQKENI. The ends lost 3 bases at V and 6 bases at J; junction bases unmatched: 5.

The V gene is TRBV20-1, the J gene TRBJ2-7, with 8 bases that match TRBD1. Per germline, CDR1 DFQATT and CDR2 SNEGSKA (reference sequence). J was trimmed by 2 bases and V by 0 bases; bases with no gene match: 6. The CDR3 is 15 residues long. The CDR3 DNA reads TGCAGTGCTAGAGACCCGGGACAGGTCGCCTACGAGCAGTACTTC. Its translation is CSARDPGQVAYEQYF.

At least ten counts were recorded for this clonotype. This chain joins TRBV7-2 and TRBJ2-7; no clear D gene. Deletions cut 5 bases from V and 1 base from J, with 12 bases between. The CDR3 runs 14 residues. Looked up from germline, CDR1 is SGHTA and CDR2 is FQGNSA. DNA of the CDR3: TGTGCCAGCAGCCGTTGGGTCCAGTCCTACGAGCAGTACTTC. This gives the protein CASSRWVQSYEQYF.

This clonotype has ten or more counts. The chain carries TRBV6-1 and TRBJ2-4; a possible D gene is TRBD1 (5 bases). The ends were cut back, 8 bases at V and 0 bases at J, with 23 bases in the middle. The germline V gene has CDR1 MNHNS and CDR2 SASEGT. CDR3 length equals 18 residues. The CDR3 is CASQLTAFDLIAKNIQYF. DNA for the CDR3: TGTGCCAGCCAGCTGACAGCCTTCGACCTTATAGCCAAAAACATTCAGTACTTC.

This clonotype was recorded at least ten times. The J gene is TRBJ1-5, the V gene TRBV7-2; D is unclear. This CDR3 comprises 13 residues. CDR1 is SGHTA, CDR2 FQGNSA, per germline. V lost 1 base and J 2 bases, leaving 3 bases between the germline ends. This chain's CDR3 is CASSLVRNQPQHF. DNA for the CDR3: TGTGCCAGCAGCTTAGTCCGCAATCAGCCCCAGCATTTT. Looking up the rest from reference TRBV7-2 and TRBJ1-5 gives the full variable domain: GAGVSQSPSNKVTEKGKDVELRCDPISGHTALYWYRQSLGQGLEFLIYFQGNSAPDKSGLPSDRFSAERTGGSVSTLTIQRTQQEDSAVYLCASSLVRNQPQHFGDGTRLSIL.

The V gene is TRBV15, the J gene TRBJ2-7; 7 bases align to TRBD1. The CDR3 has 12 amino acids. With 6 bases clipped from V and 2 bases from J, the junction kept 1 base outside the gene matches. Per germline, CDR1 LNHNV and CDR2 YYDKDF (reference sequence). The CDR3 nucleotides read TGTGCCACCAGGCAGGGGGCCTACGAGCAGTACTTC. Its translation is CATRQGAYEQYF.

This clonotype was detected many times. The V gene is TRBV28, the J gene TRBJ2-2; 8 bases are a match to TRBD1. After removal of 2 bases from V and 5 bases from J, the junction contained 4 bases not matched to a gene. The CDR3 extends over 15 amino acids. The germline CDR1 and CDR2 sequences are MDHEN and SYDVKM. This CDR3 reads CASSLQGAWTGELFF. CDR3 DNA sequence: TGTGCCAGCAGTTTACAGGGGGCGTGGACCGGGGAGCTGTTTTTT.

This clonotype was recorded a few times. The rearrangement joins TRBV6-5 to TRBJ1-5; D is uncertain. The germline V and J ends were trimmed by 6 bases and 0 bases, with 12 bases remaining between them. Germline CDR1 is MNHEY and CDR2 is SVGAGI. The CDR3 sequence is 15 residues long. Here the CDR3 reads CASRVDPFSNQPQHF. The CDR3 DNA sequence: TGTGCCAGCAGAGTCGACCCCTTTAGCAATCAGCCCCAGCATTTT.

The table lists this clonotype with many counts. This sequence joins TRBV20-1 and TRBJ1-3; 9 bases align to TRBD1. V was clipped by 2 bases and J by 4 bases; unmatched bases: 18. Germline V CDR1 and CDR2: DFQATT, SNEGSKA (reference sequence). This CDR3 has 19 amino acids. This CDR3 is CSARSAITDRGAIGNTIYF. The CDR3 bases are TGCAGTGCTAGATCCGCTATCACGGACAGGGGCGCTATAGGAAACACCATATATTTT.

The gene calls are TRBV11-1 and TRBJ2-2; D not resolved. Trimming removed 1 base at V and 6 bases at J, with 6 bases between. This CDR3 has 13 residues. Germline values: CDR1 SGHAT, CDR2 FQDESV (reference sequence). CDR3 region: CASSLVRPGELFF. In DNA form, the CDR3 reads TGTGCCAGCAGCTTAGTAAGGCCCGGGGAGCTGTTTTTT.

This clonotype was seen at least ten times. The rearrangement links TRBV20-1 to TRBJ1-2; D perhaps matches TRBD1 (6 bases). The CDR3 covers 14 residues. Germline CDR1 and CDR2: DFQATT and SNEGSKA (reference sequence). V was shortened by 5 bases and J by 5 bases, with 18 bases between the two germline ends. The CDR3 protein is CSAEGVLGQYGYTF. In DNA form, the CDR3 reads TGCAGTGCTGAGGGGGTCTTGGGGCAGTATGGCTACACCTTC.

There are many counts of this clonotype. One end of the junction varies from germline; a read error may be responsible. The gene calls are TRBV12-3 or TRBV12-4 and TRBJ1-1; D might be TRBD1 (5 bases). The CDR3 runs to 14 residues. The CDR3 DNA reads as TGTGCCAGCAGTTTGCAGGGCCTGAACGCTGAAGCTTTCTTT. It encodes CASSLQGLNAEAFF.

The sample holds a few counts of this clonotype. The chain has TRBV2 and TRBJ1-2, with a weak D call TRBD1 (5 bases). This CDR3 has 14 residues. Trimming stripped 3 bases from V and 7 bases from J, with 15 bases between. Per germline, CDR1 SNHLY and CDR2 FYNNEI. The CDR3 nucleotides read TGTGCCAGCAGTGACCCCTTATCACAGGCTGGCTACACCTTC. Protein: CASSDPLSQAGYTF.

The chain couples TRBV6-2 or TRBV6-3 to TRBJ2-7, with TRBD1 matching 7 bases. The junction had 6 bases not matched to a gene; V was cut back by 8 bases and J by 2 bases. The CDR3 covers 13 residues. Germline-derived CDR1 and CDR2 are MNHEY and SVGEGT. The CDR3 region is CASCRDRAYEQYF. The CDR3 coding sequence is TGTGCCAGCTGCCGGGACAGAGCCTACGAGCAGTACTTC.

This clonotype was counted between two and nine times. This sequence joins TRBV18 and TRBJ1-1; no firm D call. CDR1 KGHSH and CDR2 LQKENI come from the germline V gene. V lost 6 bases and J 0 bases, leaving 8 bases between the germline ends. This CDR3 spans 13 amino acids. Here the CDR3 reads CASSPLLNTEAFF. The CDR3 region has the DNA TGTGCCAGCTCCCCTCTACTGAACACTGAAGCTTTCTTT.

This sequence joins TRBV9 and TRBJ2-5; D gene unclear. Germline CDR1 is SGDLS and CDR2 is YYNGEE. The CDR3 extends over 13 amino acids. V was clipped by 3 bases and J by 1 base, with 7 bases between them. CDR3 in DNA: TGTGCCAGCAGCGACCTAGGCCAAGAGACCCAGTACTTC. Translation: CASSDLGQETQYF.

In DNA form, the CDR3 reads TGCGCCAGCAGCCAAGCAGGGCAGATGAACACTGAAGCTTTCTTT. It encodes CASSQAGQMNTEAFF. The chain recombines TRBV4-1 with TRBJ1-1, with D possibly being TRBD1 (5 bases). Trimming cost V 1 base and J 0 bases, with 9 bases left between them. The CDR3 sequence is 15 residues long. Germline V CDR1 and CDR2: MGHRA, YSYEKL.